The clone carrying this T cell receptor beta chain was recorded a few times. Its antigen remains unknown. This sample was included in a study of T-cell memory formation after mild COVID-19. On the study more broadly: TCR clusters mostly belonged to single donors. Study-level results: Pre-infection memory showed some responding clones, and this suggested that cross-reactive memory joined. Contracting clones localized mainly to CM and EM when CD4+ and mainly to EMRA when CD8+.

A 5'RACE reaction primed in the constant segment made cDNA libraries of TCR alpha and TCR beta, and these carried sample barcodes and UMIs. TCRdb used MiXCR to reprocess the 5' RACE reads, holding one entry per CDR3 protein. The sample has about 110,000 distinct CDR3 sequences, over 15% seen once. This CDR3 region has 18 residues. V lost 4 bases to trimming and J lost 1 base; unmatched junction nucleotides: 7. The TCR was taken from a man between 18 and 35 years old who had mild COVID-19 (a few samples of this study predate the infection). Cell type and time point are not known. The chain combines TRBV23-1 with TRBJ2-3; 14 bases agree with TRBD2. TRBV23-1 is an open reading frame whose function is uncertain. Material: PBMCs or a T cell subset sorted from them (not recorded which). CDR3 region: CASSPLGTSGGGTDTQYF. CDR3 sequence (DNA): TGCGCCAGCAGTCCCCTCGGGACTAGCGGGGGAGGCACAGATACGCAGTATTTT.